This T cell receptor (beta chain) emerged from a study of T cell changes during pregnancy in multiple sclerosis. Generated by immunoSEQ multiplex PCR, the TCRdb table keeps only in-frame clones and is missing some. The sample shows roughly 90,000 clones, 90% to 95% of them seen only once. V gave up 3 bases and J gave up 3 bases, with 14 bases separating them. CDR3 length equals 15 residues. In germline, CDR1 is LNHDA, CDR2 SQIVND (reference sequence). This clone was recorded only once. The receptor was isolated from a female donor with multiple sclerosis, enrolled in a pregnancy study. This sequence joins TRBV19 and TRBJ2-5; D might be TRBD1 (5 bases). The source was peripheral blood, collected in the third trimester of pregnancy. CDR3: CASSITWGRKETQYF. As DNA, the CDR3 is TGTGCCAGTAGTATCACTTGGGGCAGAAAAGAGACCCAGTACTTC.